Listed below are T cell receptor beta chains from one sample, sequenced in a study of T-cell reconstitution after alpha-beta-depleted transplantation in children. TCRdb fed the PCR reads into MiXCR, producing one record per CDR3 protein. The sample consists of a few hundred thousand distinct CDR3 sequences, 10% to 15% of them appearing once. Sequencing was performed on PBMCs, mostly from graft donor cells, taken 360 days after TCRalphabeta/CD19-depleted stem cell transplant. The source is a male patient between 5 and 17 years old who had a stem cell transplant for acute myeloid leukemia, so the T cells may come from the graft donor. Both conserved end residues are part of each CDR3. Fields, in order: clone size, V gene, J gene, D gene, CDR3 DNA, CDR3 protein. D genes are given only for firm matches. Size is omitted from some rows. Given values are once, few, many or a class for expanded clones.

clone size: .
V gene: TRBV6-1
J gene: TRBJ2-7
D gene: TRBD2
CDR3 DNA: TGTGCCAGCAGGGGGACTAGCGGGAGGTGTCCCTACGAGCAGTACTTC
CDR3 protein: CASRGTSGRCPYEQYF

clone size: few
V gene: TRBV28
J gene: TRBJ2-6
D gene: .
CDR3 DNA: TGTGCCACCGCTTATAGGCGGTCCTCTTGGGCCAACGTCCTGACTTTC
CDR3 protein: CATAYRRSSWANVLTF

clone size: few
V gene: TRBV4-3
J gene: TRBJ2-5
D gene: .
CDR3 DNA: TGCGCCAGCAGCCAAGATGGGTCCCGAAAAGAGACCCAGTACTTC
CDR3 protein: CASSQDGSRKETQYF

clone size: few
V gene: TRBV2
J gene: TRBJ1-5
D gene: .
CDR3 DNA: TGTGCTACCCACGAGGGGGGGAATCAGCCCCAGCATTTT
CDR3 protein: CATHEGGNQPQHF

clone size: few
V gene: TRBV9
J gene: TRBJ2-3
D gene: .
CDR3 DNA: TGTGCCAGCAGCGTAGGCCCGGGGACGAACACAGATACGCAGTATTTT
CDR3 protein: CASSVGPGTNTDTQYF

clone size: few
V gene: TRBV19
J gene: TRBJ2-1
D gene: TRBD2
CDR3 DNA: TGTGCCAGTACTGCGGGTCGGCGGGAGCCCTACAATGAGCAGTTCTTC
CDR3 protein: CASTAGRREPYNEQFF

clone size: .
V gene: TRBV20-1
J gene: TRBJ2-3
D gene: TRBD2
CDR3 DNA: TGCAGTGCTAGGCCAGCGGGAAGTCTCACAGATACGCAGTATTTT
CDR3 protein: CSARPAGSLTDTQYF

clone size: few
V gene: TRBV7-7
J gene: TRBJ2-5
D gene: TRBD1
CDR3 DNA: TGTGCTAGCAGCTTAGTGGGGACAGACCAAGAGACCCAGTACTTC
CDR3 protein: CASSLVGTDQETQYF

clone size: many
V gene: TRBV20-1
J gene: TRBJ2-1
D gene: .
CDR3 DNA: TGCAGTGCTAGAGATTATCGGAGATCGCCCTACAATGAGCAGTTCTTC
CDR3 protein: CSARDYRRSPYNEQFF

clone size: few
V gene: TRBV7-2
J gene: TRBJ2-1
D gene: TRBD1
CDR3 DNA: TGTGCCAGCAGCTTAGGGGGACAGTACAATGAGCAGTTCTTC
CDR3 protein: CASSLGGQYNEQFF

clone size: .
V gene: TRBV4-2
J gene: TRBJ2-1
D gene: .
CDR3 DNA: TGTGCCAGCAGCCAGGTAGACTATAGAACCTACAATGAGCAGTTCTTC
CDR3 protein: CASSQVDYRTYNEQFF

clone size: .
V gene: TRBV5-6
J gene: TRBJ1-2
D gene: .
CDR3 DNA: TGTGCCAGCAGCTTGAGACGATCCGGGACGATATACACCTTC
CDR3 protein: CASSLRRSGTIYTF

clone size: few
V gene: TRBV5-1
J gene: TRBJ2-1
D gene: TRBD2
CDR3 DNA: TGCGCCAGCAGCGCAACCGGGACTAGCGGGAGTCGGGGGAGCTCCTACAATGAGCAGTTCTTC
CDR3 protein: CASSATGTSGSRGSSYNEQFF

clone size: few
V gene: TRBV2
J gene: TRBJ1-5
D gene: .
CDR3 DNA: TGTGCCAGGGTCCCGGGACGGAGGGGGCCCCAGCATTTT
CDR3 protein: CARVPGRRGPQHF

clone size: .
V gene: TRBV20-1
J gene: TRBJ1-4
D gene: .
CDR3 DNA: TGCAGTTTACCCGGGGAGTTGGATGAAAAACTGTTTTTT
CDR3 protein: CSLPGELDEKLFF

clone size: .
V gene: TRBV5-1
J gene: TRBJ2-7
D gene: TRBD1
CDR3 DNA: TGCGCCAGTGCGGACAGGGCCTACGAGCAGTACTTC
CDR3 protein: CASADRAYEQYF

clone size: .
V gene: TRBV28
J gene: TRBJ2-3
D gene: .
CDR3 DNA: TGTGCCAGCAGTCCTCAGCGCCATGGGACAGATACGCAGTATTTT
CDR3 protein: CASSPQRHGTDTQYF

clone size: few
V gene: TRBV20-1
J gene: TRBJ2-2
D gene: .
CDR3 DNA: TGCAGTGCTAGAGCATCTAGGACGGCGAACACCGGGGAGCTGTTTTTT
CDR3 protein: CSARASRTANTGELFF

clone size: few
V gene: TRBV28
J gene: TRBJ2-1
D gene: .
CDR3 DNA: TGTGCCAGCAGTGCCCATCTAGGGGCGGGGCACAATGAGCAGTTCTTC
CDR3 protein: CASSAHLGAGHNEQFF

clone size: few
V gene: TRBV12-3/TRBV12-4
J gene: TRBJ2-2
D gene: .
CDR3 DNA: TGTGCCAGAAGCCCGCAGAACACCGGGGAGCTGTTTTTT
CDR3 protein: CARSPQNTGELFF

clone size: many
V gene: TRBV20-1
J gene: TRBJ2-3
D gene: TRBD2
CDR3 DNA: TGCAGTGCTGCGACTAGCGGGAGGGTCACAGATACGCAGTATTTT
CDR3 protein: CSAATSGRVTDTQYF

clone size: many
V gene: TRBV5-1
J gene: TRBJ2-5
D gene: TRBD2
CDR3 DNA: TGCGCCAGCAGCGTTACCGGGACTAGCCCTAGAGAGACCCAGTACTTC
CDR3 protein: CASSVTGTSPRETQYF

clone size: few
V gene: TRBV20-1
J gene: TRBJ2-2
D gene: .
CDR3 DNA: TGCAGTGCAAGCACTGTCCCGAGCACCGGGGAGCTGTTTTTT
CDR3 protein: CSASTVPSTGELFF

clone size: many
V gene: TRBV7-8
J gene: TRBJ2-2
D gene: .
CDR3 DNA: TGTGCCAGCAGCCCCCTCAGTTACACCGGGGAGCTGTTTTTT
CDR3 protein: CASSPLSYTGELFF

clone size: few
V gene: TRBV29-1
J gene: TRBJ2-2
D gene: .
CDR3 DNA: TGCAGCTCCCCCTCCCGGGCCGAAATCTTCACCGGGGAGCTGTTTTTT
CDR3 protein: CSSPSRAEIFTGELFF

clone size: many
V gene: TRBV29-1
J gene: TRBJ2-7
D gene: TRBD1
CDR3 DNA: TGCAGCGTTGGAGGGGGACAGGGGACCTACGAGCAGTACTTC
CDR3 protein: CSVGGGQGTYEQYF

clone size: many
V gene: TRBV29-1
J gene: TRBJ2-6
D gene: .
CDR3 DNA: TGCAGCGTTGAACAAGCACAACTTCCGTCTGGGGCCAACGTCCTGACTTTC
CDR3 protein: CSVEQAQLPSGANVLTF

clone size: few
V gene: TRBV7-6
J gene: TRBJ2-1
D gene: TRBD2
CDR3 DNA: TGTGCCAGCAGCTTAGGGGCAGCGGGAAACAATGAGCAGTTCTTC
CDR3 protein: CASSLGAAGNNEQFF

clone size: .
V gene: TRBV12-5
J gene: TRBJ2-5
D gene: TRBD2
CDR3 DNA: TGTGCTAGTGGTTTGGTACTAGCGGAACCTAGCCAAGAGACCCAGTACTTC
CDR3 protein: CASGLVLAEPSQETQYF

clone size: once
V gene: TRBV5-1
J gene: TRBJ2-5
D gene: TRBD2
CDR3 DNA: TGCGCCAGCAGCCCATGGGGGCCGGGACTAGATCAAGAGACCCAGTACTTC
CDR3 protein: CASSPWGPGLDQETQYF

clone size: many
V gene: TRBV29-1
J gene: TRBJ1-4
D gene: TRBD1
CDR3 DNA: TGCAGCGCCCGAGTATACAGGGGTGTGTCTAATGAAAAACTGTTTTTT
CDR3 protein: CSARVYRGVSNEKLFF

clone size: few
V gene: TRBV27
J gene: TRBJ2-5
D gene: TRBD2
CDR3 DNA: TGTGCCAGCAGTTCGGGACTAGCGGGACCTGAGAGGGAGACCCAGTACTTC
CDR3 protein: CASSSGLAGPERETQYF

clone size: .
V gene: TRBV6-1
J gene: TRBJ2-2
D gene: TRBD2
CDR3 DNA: TGTGCCAGCCGGGGGGCTAGCGGGACGTGGGAGCTGTTTTTT
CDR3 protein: CASRGASGTWELFF

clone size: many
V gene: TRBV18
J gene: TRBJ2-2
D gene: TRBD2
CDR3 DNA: TGTGCCAGCTCACCTACAAGCGGGACGAACACCGGGGAGCTGTTTTTT
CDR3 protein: CASSPTSGTNTGELFF

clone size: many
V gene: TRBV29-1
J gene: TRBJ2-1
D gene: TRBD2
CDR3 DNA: TGCAGCGTTGGTCCCAAGGCCGGGACTAGCTACAATGAGCAGTTCTTC
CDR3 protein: CSVGPKAGTSYNEQFF

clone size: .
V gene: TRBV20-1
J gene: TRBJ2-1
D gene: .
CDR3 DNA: TGCAGTGCTAGAGCTAGGGACTCCAGCTCCTACAATGAGCAGTTCTTC
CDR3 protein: CSARARDSSSYNEQFF

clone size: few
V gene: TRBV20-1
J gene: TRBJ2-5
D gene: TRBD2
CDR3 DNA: TGCAGTGGCCGAAGCGGGAGGAGTTTGGAGACCCAGTACTTC
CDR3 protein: CSGRSGRSLETQYF

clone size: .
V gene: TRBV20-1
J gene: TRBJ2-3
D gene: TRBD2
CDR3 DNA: TGCAGTGCTTCCCGAAGCGGGAGGAACACAGATACGCAGTATTTT
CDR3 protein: CSASRSGRNTDTQYF

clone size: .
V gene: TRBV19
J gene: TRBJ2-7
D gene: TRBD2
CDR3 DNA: TGTGCCAGTAGTCAGCGACCGAGCGGGGCTGAGCAGTACTTC
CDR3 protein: CASSQRPSGAEQYF

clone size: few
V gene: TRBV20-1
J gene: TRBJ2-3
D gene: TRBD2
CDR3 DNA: TGCAGTGCCCCCGTCATCCTAGCGGGAGGGCCCCAACTCACAGATACGCAGTATTTT
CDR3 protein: CSAPVILAGGPQLTDTQYF

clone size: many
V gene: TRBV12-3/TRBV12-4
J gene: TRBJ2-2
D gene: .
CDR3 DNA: TGTGCCAGCACTCGGGACGGACCCGCCGGGGAGCTGTTTTTT
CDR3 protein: CASTRDGPAGELFF

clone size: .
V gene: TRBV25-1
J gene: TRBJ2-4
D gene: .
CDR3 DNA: TGTGCCAGCAGTGAATCGACGGGACCCAAAAACATTCAGTACTTC
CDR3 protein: CASSESTGPKNIQYF

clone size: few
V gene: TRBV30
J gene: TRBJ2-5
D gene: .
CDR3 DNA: TGTGCCTGGAGTGTACGCCGTGGAGGAGAGACCCAGTACTTC
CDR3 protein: CAWSVRRGGETQYF

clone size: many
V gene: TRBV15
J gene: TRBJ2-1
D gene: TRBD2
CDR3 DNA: TGTGCCACCAGCAGGGACTTAGCGGGAGGGCCTAGGAATGAGCAGTTCTTC
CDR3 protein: CATSRDLAGGPRNEQFF

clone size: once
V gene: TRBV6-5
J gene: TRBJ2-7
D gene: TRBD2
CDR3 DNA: TGTGCCAGCAGTTACTCGGGGGGGGCTAGCGGGCTCTACGAGCAGTACTTC
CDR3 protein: CASSYSGGASGLYEQYF

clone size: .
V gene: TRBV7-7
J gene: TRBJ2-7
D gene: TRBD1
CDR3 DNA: TGTGCTAGCAGCTTATCCAAGACAGGGCGACCTGAGGGGGACGAGCAGTACTTC
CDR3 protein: CASSLSKTGRPEGDEQYF

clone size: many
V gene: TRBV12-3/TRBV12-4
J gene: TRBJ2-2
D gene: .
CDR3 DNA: TGTGCCAGCAGTTCGAGCGGAGGCATCGCCGGGGAGCTGTTTTTT
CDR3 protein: CASSSSGGIAGELFF

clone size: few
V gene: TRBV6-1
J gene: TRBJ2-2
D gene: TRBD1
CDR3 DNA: TGTGCCAGCAGGACTCAGGGGGCGATCACCGGGGAGCTGTTTTTT
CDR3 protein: CASRTQGAITGELFF

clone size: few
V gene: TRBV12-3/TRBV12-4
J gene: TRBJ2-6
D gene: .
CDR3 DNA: TGTGCCAGCAGTTTCGGGTGGGCCAACGTCCTGACTTTC
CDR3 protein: CASSFGWANVLTF

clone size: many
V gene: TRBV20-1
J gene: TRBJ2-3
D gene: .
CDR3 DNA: TGCAGTGCTAGAGGGCTGGCGCGAGATACGCAGTATTTT
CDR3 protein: CSARGLARDTQYF

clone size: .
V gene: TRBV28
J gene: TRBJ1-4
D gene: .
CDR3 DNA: TGTGCCAGCACCCAAAGCCTAGGGCCGAGGCAGATTTTT
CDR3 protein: CASTQSLGPRQIF

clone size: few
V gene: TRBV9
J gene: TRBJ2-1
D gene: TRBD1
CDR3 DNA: TGTGCCAGCAGCGTAGTCCCTATTTCGGGGACAGGGACCCTCAATGAGCAGTTCTTC
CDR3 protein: CASSVVPISGTGTLNEQFF

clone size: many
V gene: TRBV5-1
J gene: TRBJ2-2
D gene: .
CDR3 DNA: TGCGCCAGCAGCTTGGTAGGTCGTCGCACCGGGGAGCTGTTTTTT
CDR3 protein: CASSLVGRRTGELFF